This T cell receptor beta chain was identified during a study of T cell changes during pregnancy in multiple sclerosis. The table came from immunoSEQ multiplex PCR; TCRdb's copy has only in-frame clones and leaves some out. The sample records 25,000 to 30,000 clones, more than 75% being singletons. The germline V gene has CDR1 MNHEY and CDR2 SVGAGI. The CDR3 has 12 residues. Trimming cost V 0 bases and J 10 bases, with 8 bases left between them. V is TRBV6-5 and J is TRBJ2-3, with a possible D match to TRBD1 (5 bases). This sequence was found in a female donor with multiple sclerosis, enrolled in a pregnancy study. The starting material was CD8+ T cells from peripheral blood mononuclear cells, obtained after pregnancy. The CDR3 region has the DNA TGTGCCAGCAGTTACTCGGAAGGGGCGCAGTATTTT. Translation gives CASSYSEGAQYF.